Reported below is one TCR beta chain. The entry originates in a study of blood T cell repertoires in COVID-19. The overall study: Both acute and convalescent COVID-19 samples were obtained from the United States, Italy and Spain.

Seattle-derived patients entered the study during active infection and were followed longitudinally. In the original workflow: How many nucleated cells were present was estimated from reference gene primer amplification. Using immunoSEQ multiplex PCR, the repertoire was profiled, and TCRdb retains in-frame clones only, with some absent. V, J and clone size are taken as reported in that table, and D and trimming were inferred from the DNA itself. The sample lists under 200,000 clones; 85% were seen once. Germline CDR1 and CDR2: SGHTA and FQGNSA. V lost 2 bases to trimming and J lost 5 bases; unmatched junction nucleotides: 3. The CDR3 runs to 14 residues.

The chain couples TRBV7-2 to TRBJ2-1; 7 nucleotides agree with TRBD2. The receptor was derived from a woman over 75 with COVID-19, enrolled during active disease. The specimen was peripheral blood. The CDR3 nucleotides read TGTGCCAGCAGCTTACGGGGGAGGGACAATGAGCAGTTCTTC. This encodes CASSLRGRDNEQFF.